Following are 20 T cell receptor beta chains from one sample sequenced in a study of blood T cell repertoires in COVID-19. Sequencing used immunoSEQ multiplex PCR; TCRdb keeps in-frame clones, though not all of them. This sample carries 90,000 to 120,000 clones, 88% of them seen once, and the ten largest clones take 6.8%. Sequencing input: peripheral blood. These receptors came from a man aged 50-59 years with active or convalescent COVID-19.

This clone was observed a single time. This sample also contains other DNA sequences that code for the same CDR3. The chain has TRBV5-1 and TRBJ2-3; TRBD2 matches 8 bases. V was clipped by 6 bases and J by 1 base; unmatched bases: 7. This CDR3 contains 15 residues. Germline CDR1 reads SGHRS; CDR2 reads YFSETQ. CDR3 coding DNA: TGCGCCAGCACCAGGCGGGAGGTGCGCACAGATACGCAGTATTTT. It codes for CASTRREVRTDTQYF.

This clone has more than one count but fewer than ten. CDR3 DNA: TGTGCCAGTAGTATGCTCGCGGGAAGCTCCTACAATGAGCAGTTCTTC. This sequence encodes CASSMLAGSSYNEQFF. V usage is TRBV19 and J usage is TRBJ2-1; TRBD2 is a possible D gene (6 bases). The CDR3 runs to 16 residues. V was trimmed by 3 bases and J by 0 bases, leaving 12 bases between them. Germline V CDR1 and CDR2: LNHDA, SQIVND (reference sequence).

The chain carries TRBV19 and TRBJ1-6; TRBD1 matches 9 bases. CDR1 is LNHDA, CDR2 SQIVND, per germline (reference sequence). This CDR3 region has 14 residues. With V trimmed by 6 bases and J by 7 bases, 4 bases remained unmatched. CDR3 coding DNA: TGTGCCAGTAGAGGACAGGGGAGCAATTCACCCCTCCACTTT. Translated, it gives CASRGQGSNSPLHF. The entire variable domain, with the rest obtained from reference TRBV19 and TRBJ1-6, is as follows: DGGITQSPKYLFRKEGQNVTLSCEQNLNHDAMYWYRQDPGQGLRLIYYSQIVNDFQKGDIAEGYSVSREKKESFPLTVTSAQKNPTAFYLCASRGQGSNSPLHFGNGTRLTVT.

This sequence joins TRBV6-5 and TRBJ2-7; a possible D gene is TRBD1 (5 bases). The CDR3 spans 15 residues. Germline-derived CDR1 and CDR2 are MNHEY and SVGAGI. Trimming took off 6 bases at V and 0 bases at J, with 15 bases between the two ends. The CDR3 protein is CASSTTGHFSYEQYF. Written as DNA, the CDR3 is TGTGCCAGCAGCACTACAGGTCATTTCTCCTACGAGCAGTACTTC.

In DNA, the CDR3 is TGTGCCAGCAGTCCCACAGGTTATGGCTACACCTTC. Protein product: CASSPTGYGYTF. V and J are TRBV28 and TRBJ1-2, with a possible D match to TRBD1 (5 bases). Germline CDR1 reads MDHEN; CDR2 reads SYDVKM. Trimming removed 5 bases from V and 5 bases from J, with 9 bases in between. The CDR3 contains 12 residues.

The V call is TRBV18, the J call TRBJ1-2; 8 nucleotides line up with TRBD1. This CDR3 contains 13 residues. V lost 6 bases to trimming and J lost 5 bases; unmatched junction nucleotides: 5. Germline assignment: CDR1 KGHSH and CDR2 LQKENI. The CDR3 reads CASSPGQEYGYTF. CDR3 nucleotide sequence: TGTGCCAGCTCGCCGGGACAGGAGTATGGCTACACCTTC. Full variable domain (missing parts from reference TRBV18 and TRBJ1-2): NAGVMQNPRHLVRRRGQEARLRCSPMKGHSHVYWYRQLPEEGLKFMVYLQKENIIDESGMPKERFSAEFPKEGPSILRIQQVVRGDSAAYFCASSPGQEYGYTFGSGTRLTVV.

This clone was recorded only once. This chain connects TRBV7-8 to TRBJ1-1; tentative D call: TRBD1 (6 bases). This CDR3 is 13 amino acids long. The V gene lost 0 bases and the J gene lost 11 bases, with 13 bases spanning the gap. The V gene's germline CDR1 is SGHVS and CDR2 FQNEAQ. The CDR3 reads CASSLAAQGGAFF. The CDR3 DNA follows: TGTGCCAGCAGCTTAGCCGCACAGGGTGGGGCTTTCTTT.

This chain connects TRBV29-1 to TRBJ2-5; 7 bases fit TRBD1. This CDR3 spans 12 amino acids. With V trimmed by 7 bases and J by 1 base, 3 bases remained unmatched. Germline values: CDR1 SQVTM, CDR2 ANQGSEA. CDR3 in DNA: TGCAGCGCTGGGACAGTCCAAGAGACCCAGTACTTC. It yields the protein CSAGTVQETQYF.

The chain combines TRBV7-6 with TRBJ1-2; 9 bases are shared with TRBD1. There are 16 residues in the CDR3. The germline gives CDR1 SGHVS, CDR2 FNYEAQ. V dropped 5 bases and J dropped 3; count of bases not matched to a gene: 10. This chain's CDR3 is CASSPTTGGAYYGYTF. CDR3 DNA sequence: TGTGCCAGCAGCCCCACGACAGGGGGGGCCTACTATGGCTACACCTTC.

The V and J genes are TRBV29-1 and TRBJ1-1, with TRBD1 matching 7 bases. This CDR3 has 14 residues. Germline assignment: CDR1 SQVTM and CDR2 ANQGSEA. Germline trimming cut 6 bases from V and 6 bases from J; bases unmatched to any gene: 13. In DNA, the CDR3 is TGCAGCGTAATACCGGGACAGTCGTTTTCTGAAGCTTTCTTT. Translated: CSVIPGQSFSEAFF.

The chain recombines TRBV7-9 with TRBJ2-7; no firm D call. Germline-derived CDR1 and CDR2 are SEHNR and FQNEAQ (reference sequence). Trimming took 1 base from V and 0 from J, leaving 10 bases between them. This CDR3 is built from 15 residues. For the CDR3, the DNA is TGTGCCAGCAGCTTAGTAAGTTTGAGCTCCTACGAGCAGTACTTC. Its translation is CASSLVSLSSYEQYF.

The rearrangement links TRBV19 to TRBJ1-6; D gene unclear. The V end lost 4 bases, the J end lost 3 bases, and 13 bases lay between the germline ends. Germline lookup yields CDR1 LNHDA and CDR2 SQIVND (reference sequence). CDR3 length: 16 residues. CDR3 nucleotides: TGTGCCAGTAGTACGACCGGGAATTTCTATAATTCACCCCTCCACTTT. Its translation: CASSTTGNFYNSPLHF.

The rearrangement uses TRBV24-1 and TRBJ2-1, with TRBD1 matching over 8 bases. The CDR3 sequence is 18 residues long. Trimming cost V 1 base and J 0 bases; bases outside gene matches: 7. The germline CDR1 and CDR2 sequences are KGHDR and SFDVKD. This CDR3 is CATSDLDRGQPSYNEQFF. CDR3 DNA sequence: TGTGCCACCAGTGATTTAGACAGGGGCCAACCCTCCTACAATGAGCAGTTCTTC.

The chain links TRBV6-5 to TRBJ1-5; a possible D gene is TRBD1 (6 bases). Germline CDR1 MNHEY, CDR2 SVGAGI. V lost 6 bases, J lost 2 bases, and 14 bases lay in between. The CDR3 extends over 15 amino acids. The CDR3 DNA is TGTGCCAGCAGACCGAATACAGGGCGCAATCAGCCCCAGCATTTT. Protein product: CASRPNTGRNQPQHF.

The chain has TRBV28 and TRBJ1-4; D not resolved. V lost 2 bases to trimming and J lost 7 bases, with 14 bases between them. CDR1 MDHEN and CDR2 SYDVKM come from the germline V gene. The CDR3 sequence is 15 residues long. CDR3 coding DNA: TGTGCCAGCAGTTTAATCCCCGAAGGGAGTGAAAAACTGTTTTTT. Translating it yields CASSLIPEGSEKLFF.

The V call is TRBV9, the J call TRBJ1-4; D not resolved. V was trimmed by 3 bases and J by 0 bases, leaving 6 bases between them. The CDR3 has 14 residues. Germline V gene lookup returns CDR1 SGDLS and CDR2 YYNGEE. The CDR3 region is CASSGTATNEKLFF. CDR3 nucleotides: TGTGCCAGCAGCGGGACTGCAACTAATGAAAAACTGTTTTTT.

The chain recombines TRBV4-3 with TRBJ2-1, with D unresolved. Germline V gene lookup returns CDR1 LGHNA and CDR2 YSLEER. V dropped 0 bases and J dropped 0 bases, with 9 bases sitting between them. CDR3 length: 16 amino acids. CDR3 residues: CASSQDGVGSYNEQFF. As DNA, the CDR3 is TGCGCCAGCAGCCAAGACGGAGTTGGCTCCTACAATGAGCAGTTCTTC.

V and J are TRBV5-1 and TRBJ1-1, with a weak D call TRBD1 (5 bases). Trimming pared 0 bases from V and 6 bases from J, leaving 9 bases between. Germline V lookup: CDR1 SGHRS, CDR2 YFSETQ. The CDR3 spans 13 residues. The CDR3 reads CASSLVLGPEAFF. CDR3 bases: TGCGCCAGCAGCTTGGTTCTGGGGCCTGAAGCTTTCTTT.

This chain connects TRBV2 to TRBJ2-1; D not resolved. The V and J ends lost 2 bases and 5 bases respectively, with 10 bases between them. CDR1 is SNHLY, CDR2 FYNNEI, per germline. The CDR3 is made up of 14 amino acids. In DNA form, the CDR3 reads TGTGCCAGCAGTGAACTAGTTGCCCACAATGAGCAGTTCTTC. This codes for CASSELVAHNEQFF. Based on the CDR3 plus reference TRBV2 and TRBJ2-1, the full variable domain is EPEVTQTPSHQVTQMGQEVILRCVPISNHLYFYWYRQILGQKVEFLVSFYNNEISEKSEIFDDQFSVERPDGSNFTLKIRSTKLEDSAMYFCASSELVAHNEQFFGPGTRLTVL.

The rearrangement links TRBV10-2 to TRBJ1-5, with 8 bases aligning to TRBD1. CDR3 length: 13 amino acids. Germline V gene sequence: CDR1 WSHSY, CDR2 SAAADI. V shed 6 bases and J 7 bases; nucleotides not matched to a gene: 5. The CDR3 is CASSTDRVQPQHF. DNA of the CDR3: TGCGCCAGCAGCACGGACAGGGTCCAGCCCCAGCATTTT.